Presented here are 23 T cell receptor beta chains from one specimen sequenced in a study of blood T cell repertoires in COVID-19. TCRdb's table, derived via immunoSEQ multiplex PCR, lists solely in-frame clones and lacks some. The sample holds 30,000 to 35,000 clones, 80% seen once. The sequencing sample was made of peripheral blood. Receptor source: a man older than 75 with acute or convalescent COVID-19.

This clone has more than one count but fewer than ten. The CDR3 loop is CASSVEGSSGNTIYF. CDR3 sequence (DNA): TGTGCCAGCAGCGTAGAAGGGAGCTCTGGAAACACCATATATTTT. This chain links TRBV9 with TRBJ1-3; no reliable D call. Between the trimmed V and J ends, which lost 0 bases and 0 bases, there was a span of 7 bases. CDR3 length: 15 amino acids. The V gene's germline CDR1 is SGDLS and CDR2 YYNGEE.

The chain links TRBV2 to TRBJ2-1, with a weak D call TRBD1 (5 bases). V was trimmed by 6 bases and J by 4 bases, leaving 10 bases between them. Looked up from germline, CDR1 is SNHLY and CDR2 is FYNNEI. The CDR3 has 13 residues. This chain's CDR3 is CASSATAYNEQFF. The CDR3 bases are TGTGCCAGCAGCGCGACAGCGTACAATGAGCAGTTCTTC.

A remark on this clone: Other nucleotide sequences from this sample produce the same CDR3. CDR3 protein: CASSDNRGYEQYF. The DNA of the CDR3 is TGTGCCAGCAGTGATAACAGGGGCTACGAGCAGTACTTC. The chain joins TRBV6-1 to TRBJ2-7; 7 nucleotides line up with TRBD1. The CDR3 is 13 amino acids. Germline V lookup: CDR1 MNHNS, CDR2 SASEGT. After removal of 3 bases from V and 3 bases from J, the junction contained 2 bases not matched to a gene.

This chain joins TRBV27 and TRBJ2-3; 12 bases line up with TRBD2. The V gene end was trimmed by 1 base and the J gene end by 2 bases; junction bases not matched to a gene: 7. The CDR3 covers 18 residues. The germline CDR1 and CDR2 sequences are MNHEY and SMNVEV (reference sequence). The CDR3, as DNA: TGTGCCAGCAGTTTATGGGCTAGCGGGAGGGCCGTCACAGATACGCAGTATTTT. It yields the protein CASSLWASGRAVTDTQYF.

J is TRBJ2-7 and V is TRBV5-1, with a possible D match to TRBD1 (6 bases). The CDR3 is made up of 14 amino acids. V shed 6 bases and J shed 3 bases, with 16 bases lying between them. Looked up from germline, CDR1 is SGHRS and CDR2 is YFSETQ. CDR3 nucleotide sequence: TGCGCCAGCACCCTGGGGGCGTTTGACTACGAGCAGTACTTC. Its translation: CASTLGAFDYEQYF.

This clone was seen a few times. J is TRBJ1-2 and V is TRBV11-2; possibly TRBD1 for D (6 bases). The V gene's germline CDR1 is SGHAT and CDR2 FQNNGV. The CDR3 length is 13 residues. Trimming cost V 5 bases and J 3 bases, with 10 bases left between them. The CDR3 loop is CASSPTGDYGYTF. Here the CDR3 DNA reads TGTGCCAGCAGCCCGACAGGAGACTATGGCTACACCTTC. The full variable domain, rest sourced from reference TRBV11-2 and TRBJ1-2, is EAGVAQSPRYKIIEKRQSVAFWCNPISGHATLYWYQQILGQGPKLLIQFQNNGVVDDSQLPKDRFSAERLKGVDSTLKIQPAKLEDSAVYLCASSPTGDYGYTFGSGTRLTVV.

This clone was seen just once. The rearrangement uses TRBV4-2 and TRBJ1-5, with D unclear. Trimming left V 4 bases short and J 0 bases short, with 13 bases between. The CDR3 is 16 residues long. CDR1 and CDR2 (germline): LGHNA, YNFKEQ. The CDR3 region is CASSPEGRDSNQPQHF. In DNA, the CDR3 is TGTGCCAGCAGCCCCGAAGGGAGGGATAGCAATCAGCCCCAGCATTTT.

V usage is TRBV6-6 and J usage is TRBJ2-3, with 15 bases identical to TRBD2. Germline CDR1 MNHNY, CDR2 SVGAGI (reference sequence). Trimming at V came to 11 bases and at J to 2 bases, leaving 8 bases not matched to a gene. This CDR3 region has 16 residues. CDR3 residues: CAVRRTSGGATDTQYF. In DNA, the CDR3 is TGTGCCGTCAGGAGGACTAGCGGGGGGGCCACAGATACGCAGTATTTT.

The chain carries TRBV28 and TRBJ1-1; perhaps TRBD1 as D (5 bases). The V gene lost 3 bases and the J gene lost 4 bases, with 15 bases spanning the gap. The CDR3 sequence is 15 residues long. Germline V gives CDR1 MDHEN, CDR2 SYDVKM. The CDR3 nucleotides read TGTGCCAGCAGTTTTCTGGGCTCCGGGGGCACTGAAGCTTTCTTT. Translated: CASSFLGSGGTEAFF. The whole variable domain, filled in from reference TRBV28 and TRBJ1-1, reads DVKVTQSSRYLVKRTGEKVFLECVQDMDHENMFWYRQDPGLGLRLIYFSYDVKMKEKGDIPEGYSVSREKKERFSLILESASTNQTSMYLCASSFLGSGGTEAFFGQGTRLTVV.

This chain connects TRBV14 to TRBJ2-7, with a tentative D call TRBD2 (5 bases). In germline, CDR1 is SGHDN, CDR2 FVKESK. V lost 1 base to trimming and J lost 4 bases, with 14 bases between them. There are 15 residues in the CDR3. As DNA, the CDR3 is TGTGCCAGCAGCCAAGGGACTGTTCGAGGATACGAGCAGTACTTC. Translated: CASSQGTVRGYEQYF.

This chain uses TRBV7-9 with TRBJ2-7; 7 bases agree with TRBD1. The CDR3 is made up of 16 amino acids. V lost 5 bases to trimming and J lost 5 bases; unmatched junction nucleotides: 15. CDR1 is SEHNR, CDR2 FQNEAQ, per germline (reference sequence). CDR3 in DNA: TGTGCCAGCAGCCCCCCCGGGGCAGGGGGTATCGACGAGCAGTACTTC. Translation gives CASSPPGAGGIDEQYF.

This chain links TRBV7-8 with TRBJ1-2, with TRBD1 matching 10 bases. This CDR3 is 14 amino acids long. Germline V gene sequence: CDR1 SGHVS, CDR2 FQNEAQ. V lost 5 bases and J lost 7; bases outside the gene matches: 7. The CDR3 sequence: CASSQPGQGFGYTF. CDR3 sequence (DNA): TGTGCCAGCAGCCAGCCGGGACAGGGGTTTGGCTACACCTTC.

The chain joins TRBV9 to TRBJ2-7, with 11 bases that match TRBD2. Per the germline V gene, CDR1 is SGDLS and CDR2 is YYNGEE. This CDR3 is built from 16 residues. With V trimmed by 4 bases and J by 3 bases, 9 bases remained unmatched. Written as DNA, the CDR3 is TGTGCCAGCAGCCCCCAGGGACTAGCGGTCTTCTACGAGCAGTACTTC. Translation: CASSPQGLAVFYEQYF.

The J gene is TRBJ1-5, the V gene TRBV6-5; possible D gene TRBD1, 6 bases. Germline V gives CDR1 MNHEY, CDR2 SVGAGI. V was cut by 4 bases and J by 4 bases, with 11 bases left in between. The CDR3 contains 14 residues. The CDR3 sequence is CASSSGQRNQPQHF. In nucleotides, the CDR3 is TGTGCCAGCAGTTCCGGACAGAGAAATCAGCCCCAGCATTTT.

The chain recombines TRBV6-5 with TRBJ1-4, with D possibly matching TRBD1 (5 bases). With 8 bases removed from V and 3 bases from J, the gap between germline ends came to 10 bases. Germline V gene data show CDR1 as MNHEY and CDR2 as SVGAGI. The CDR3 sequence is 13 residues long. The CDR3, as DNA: TGTGCCAGCGCGGGGACGGCTAATGAAAAACTGTTTTTT. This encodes CASAGTANEKLFF.

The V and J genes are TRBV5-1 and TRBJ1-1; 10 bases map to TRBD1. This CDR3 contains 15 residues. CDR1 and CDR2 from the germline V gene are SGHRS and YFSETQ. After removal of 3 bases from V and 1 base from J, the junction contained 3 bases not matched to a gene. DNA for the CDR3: TGCGCCAGCAGCTCCTGGGACAGGGGGAACACTGAAGCTTTCTTT. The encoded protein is CASSSWDRGNTEAFF.

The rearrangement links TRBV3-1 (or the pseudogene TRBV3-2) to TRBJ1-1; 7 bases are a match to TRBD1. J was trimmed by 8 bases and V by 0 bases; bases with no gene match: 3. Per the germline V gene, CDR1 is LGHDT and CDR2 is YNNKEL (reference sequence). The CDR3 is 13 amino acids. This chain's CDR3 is CASSQDGTAEAFF. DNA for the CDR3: TGTGCCAGCAGCCAAGATGGGACAGCAGAAGCTTTCTTT.

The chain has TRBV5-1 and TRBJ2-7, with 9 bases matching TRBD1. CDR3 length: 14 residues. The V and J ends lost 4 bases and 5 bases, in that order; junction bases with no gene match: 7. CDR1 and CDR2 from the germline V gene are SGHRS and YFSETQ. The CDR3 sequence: CASSAGQGVDEQYF. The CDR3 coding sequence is TGCGCCAGCAGCGCGGGACAGGGTGTAGACGAGCAGTACTTC.

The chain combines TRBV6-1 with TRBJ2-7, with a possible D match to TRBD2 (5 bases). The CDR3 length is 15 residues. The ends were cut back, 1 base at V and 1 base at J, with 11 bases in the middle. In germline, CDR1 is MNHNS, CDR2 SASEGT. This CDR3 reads CASSEGGDLSYEQYF. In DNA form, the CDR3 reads TGTGCCAGCAGTGAAGGGGGAGACTTGTCCTACGAGCAGTACTTC.

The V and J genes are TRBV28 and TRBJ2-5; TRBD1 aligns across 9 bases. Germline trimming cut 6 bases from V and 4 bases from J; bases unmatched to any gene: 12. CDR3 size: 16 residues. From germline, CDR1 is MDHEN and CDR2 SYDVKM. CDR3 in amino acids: CASSHRRADRGETQYF. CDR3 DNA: TGTGCCAGCAGCCACCGACGGGCGGACAGGGGAGAGACCCAGTACTTC.

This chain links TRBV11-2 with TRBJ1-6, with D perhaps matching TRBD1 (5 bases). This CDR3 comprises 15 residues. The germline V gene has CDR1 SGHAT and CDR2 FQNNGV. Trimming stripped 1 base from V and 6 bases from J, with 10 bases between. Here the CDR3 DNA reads TGTGCCAGCAGCTTAGCAGGGTACGGTAATTCACCCCTCCACTTT. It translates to CASSLAGYGNSPLHF.

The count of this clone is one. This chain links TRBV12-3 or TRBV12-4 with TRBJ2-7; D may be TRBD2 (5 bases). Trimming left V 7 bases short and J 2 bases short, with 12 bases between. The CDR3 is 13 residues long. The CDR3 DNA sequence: TGTGCCAGCACTAACCCCGGGACCTACGAGCAGTACTTC. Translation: CASTNPGTYEQYF.

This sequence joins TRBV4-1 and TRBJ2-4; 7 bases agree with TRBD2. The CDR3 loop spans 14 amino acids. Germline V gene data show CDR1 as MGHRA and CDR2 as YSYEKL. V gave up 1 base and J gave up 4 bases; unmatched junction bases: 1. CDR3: CASSQAGGKNIQYF. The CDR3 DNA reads TGCGCCAGCAGCCAAGCCGGGGGGAAAAACATTCAGTACTTC.